The following is a T cell receptor beta chain sequence with its context. Its antigen is as yet unknown. CDR1 is SQVTM and CDR2 is ANQGSEA in the germline V gene. This CDR3 contains 12 residues. The V gene lost 6 bases and the J gene lost 3 bases, with 9 bases spanning the gap. This entry belongs to a study of T cell repertoires in cytomegalovirus infection. About the study: Public TCR beta signatures provided an indication of both CMV infection and a matching HLA type.

Findings of the study overall: The ex vivo response was dominated by HLA-C-restricted CMV-specific TCR beta clonotypes.

TCRdb used MiXCR to reprocess the reads, holding one entry per CDR3 protein. This sample has some 320,000 distinct CDR3 sequences; about 29% occur once, and the top ten carry 20%. The chain joins TRBV29-1 to TRBJ1-5, with TRBD1 as a possible D gene (5 bases). The clonotype comes from a human donor in good health (CMV status not recorded). Some clones in this sample may be carry-over from other donors' samples. Material: cultured PBMCs, obtained from culture after CMV antigen stimulation. Here the CDR3 reads CSVDSYNQPQHF. The CDR3 DNA follows: TGCAGCGTAGACAGCTACAATCAGCCCCAGCATTTT.